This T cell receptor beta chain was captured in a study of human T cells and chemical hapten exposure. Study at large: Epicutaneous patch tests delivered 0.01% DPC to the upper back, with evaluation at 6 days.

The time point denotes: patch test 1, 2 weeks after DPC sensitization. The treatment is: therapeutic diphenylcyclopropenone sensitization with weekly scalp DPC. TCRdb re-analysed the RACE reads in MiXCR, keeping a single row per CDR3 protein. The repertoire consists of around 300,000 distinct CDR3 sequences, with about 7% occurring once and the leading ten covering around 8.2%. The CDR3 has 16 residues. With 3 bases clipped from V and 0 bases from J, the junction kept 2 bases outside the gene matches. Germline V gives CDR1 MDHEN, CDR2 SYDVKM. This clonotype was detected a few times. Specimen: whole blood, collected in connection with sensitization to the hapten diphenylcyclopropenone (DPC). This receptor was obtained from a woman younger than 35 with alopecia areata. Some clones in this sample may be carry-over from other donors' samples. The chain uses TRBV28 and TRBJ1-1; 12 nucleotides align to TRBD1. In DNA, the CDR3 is TGTGCCAGCAGTTTGGGGACAGGGGGCTTGAACACTGAAGCTTTCTTT. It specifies CASSLGTGGLNTEAFF.